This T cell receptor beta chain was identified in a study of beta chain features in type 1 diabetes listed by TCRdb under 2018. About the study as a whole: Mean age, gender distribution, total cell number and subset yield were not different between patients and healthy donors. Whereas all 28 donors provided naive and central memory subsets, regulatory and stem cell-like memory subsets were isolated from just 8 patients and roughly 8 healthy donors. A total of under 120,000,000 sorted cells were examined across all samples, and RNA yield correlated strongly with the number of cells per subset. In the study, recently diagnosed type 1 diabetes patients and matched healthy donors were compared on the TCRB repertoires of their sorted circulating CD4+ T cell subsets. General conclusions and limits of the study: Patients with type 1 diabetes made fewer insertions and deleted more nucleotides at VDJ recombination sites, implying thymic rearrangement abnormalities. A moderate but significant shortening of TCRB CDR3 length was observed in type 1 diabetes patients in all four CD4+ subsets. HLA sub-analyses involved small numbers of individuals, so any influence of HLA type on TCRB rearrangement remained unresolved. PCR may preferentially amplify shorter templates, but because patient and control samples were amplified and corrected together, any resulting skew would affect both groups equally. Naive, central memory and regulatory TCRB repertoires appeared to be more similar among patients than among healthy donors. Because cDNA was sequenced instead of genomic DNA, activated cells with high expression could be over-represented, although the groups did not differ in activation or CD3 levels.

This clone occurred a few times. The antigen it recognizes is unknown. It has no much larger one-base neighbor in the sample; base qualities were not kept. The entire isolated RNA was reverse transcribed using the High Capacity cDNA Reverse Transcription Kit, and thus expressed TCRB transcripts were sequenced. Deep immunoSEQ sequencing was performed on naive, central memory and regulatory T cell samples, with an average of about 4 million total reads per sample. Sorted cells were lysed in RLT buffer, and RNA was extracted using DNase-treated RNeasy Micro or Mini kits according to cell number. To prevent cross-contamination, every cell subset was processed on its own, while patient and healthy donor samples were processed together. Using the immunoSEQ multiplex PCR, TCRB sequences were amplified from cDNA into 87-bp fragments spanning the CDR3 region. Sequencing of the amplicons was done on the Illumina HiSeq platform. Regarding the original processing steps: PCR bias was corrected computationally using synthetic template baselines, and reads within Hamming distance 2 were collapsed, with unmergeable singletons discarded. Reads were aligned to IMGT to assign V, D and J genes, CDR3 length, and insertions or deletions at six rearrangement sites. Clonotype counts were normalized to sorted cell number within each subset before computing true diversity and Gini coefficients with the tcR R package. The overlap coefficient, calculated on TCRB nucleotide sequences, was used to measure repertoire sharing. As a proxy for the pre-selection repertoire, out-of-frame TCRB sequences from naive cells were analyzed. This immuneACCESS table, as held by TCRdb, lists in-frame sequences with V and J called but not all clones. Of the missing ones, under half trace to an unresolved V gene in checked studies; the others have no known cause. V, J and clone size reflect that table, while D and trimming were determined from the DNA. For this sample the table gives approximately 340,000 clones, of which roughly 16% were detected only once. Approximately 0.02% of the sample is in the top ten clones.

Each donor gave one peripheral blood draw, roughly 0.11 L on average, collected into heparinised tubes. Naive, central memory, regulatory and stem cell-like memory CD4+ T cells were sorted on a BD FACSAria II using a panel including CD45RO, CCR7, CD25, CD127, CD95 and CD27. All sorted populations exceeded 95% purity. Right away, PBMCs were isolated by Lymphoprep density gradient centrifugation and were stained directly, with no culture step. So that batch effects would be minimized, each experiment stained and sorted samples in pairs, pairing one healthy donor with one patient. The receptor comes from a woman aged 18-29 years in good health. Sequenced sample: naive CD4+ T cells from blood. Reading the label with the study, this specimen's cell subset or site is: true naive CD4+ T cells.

The nucleotides read TGTGCCTGGAGTAAGACATCCACTGAAGCTTTCTTT. The resulting protein is CAWSKTSTEAFF. The chain is made from TRBV30 and TRBJ1-1, with the D gene uncertain. Inclusive of the bounding cysteine and phenylalanine, the CDR3 is 12 residues long. Only the CDR3 DNA is retained, 36 bases long and in frame from the first base. Based on the germline V gene (reference sequence), the CDR1 and CDR2 sequences are GTSNPN and SVGIG. The V and J ends are trimmed by 2 bases and 4 bases, leaving 8 bases between them.